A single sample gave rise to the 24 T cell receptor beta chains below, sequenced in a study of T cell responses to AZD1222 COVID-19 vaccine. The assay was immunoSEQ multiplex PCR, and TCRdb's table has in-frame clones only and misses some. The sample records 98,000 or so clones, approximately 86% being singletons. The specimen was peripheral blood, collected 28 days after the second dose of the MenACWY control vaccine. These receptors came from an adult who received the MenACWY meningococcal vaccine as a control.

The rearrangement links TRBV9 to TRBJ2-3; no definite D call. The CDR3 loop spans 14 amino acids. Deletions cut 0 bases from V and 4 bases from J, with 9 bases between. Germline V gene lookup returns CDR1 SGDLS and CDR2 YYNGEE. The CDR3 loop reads CASSVATPPDTQYF. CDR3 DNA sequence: TGTGCCAGCAGCGTAGCTACTCCCCCAGATACGCAGTATTTT.

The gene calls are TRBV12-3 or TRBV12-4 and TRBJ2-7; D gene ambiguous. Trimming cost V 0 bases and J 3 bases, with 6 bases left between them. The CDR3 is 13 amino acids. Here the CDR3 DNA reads TGTGCCAGCAGTTTAGCCAGGAACTACGAGCAGTACTTC. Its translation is CASSLARNYEQYF.

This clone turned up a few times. CDR3 loop: CASSLGSTGKQSYTF. The CDR3 nucleotides are TGCGCCAGCAGCTTGGGTTCGACAGGGAAACAAAGCTACACCTTC. The J gene is TRBJ1-2, the V gene TRBV5-1; TRBD1 matches at 7 bases. With 0 bases clipped from V and 9 bases from J, the junction kept 11 bases outside the gene matches. This CDR3 contains 15 residues. Per the germline V gene, CDR1 is SGHRS and CDR2 is YFSETQ.

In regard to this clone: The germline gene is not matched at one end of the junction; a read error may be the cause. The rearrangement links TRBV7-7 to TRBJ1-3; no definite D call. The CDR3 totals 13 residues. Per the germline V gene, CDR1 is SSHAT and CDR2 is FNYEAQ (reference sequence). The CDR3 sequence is CASSPGLGNTIYF. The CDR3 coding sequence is TGTGCTAGCAGCCCTGGCCTTGGAAACACCATATATTTT.

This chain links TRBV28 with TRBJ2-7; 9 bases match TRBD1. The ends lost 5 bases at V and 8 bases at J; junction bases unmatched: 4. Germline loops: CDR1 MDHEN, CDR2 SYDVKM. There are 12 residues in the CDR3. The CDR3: CASSRDRAKQYF. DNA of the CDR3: TGTGCCAGCAGTCGGGACAGGGCCAAGCAGTACTTC. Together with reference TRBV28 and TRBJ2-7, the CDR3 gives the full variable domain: DVKVTQSSRYLVKRTGEKVFLECVQDMDHENMFWYRQDPGLGLRLIYFSYDVKMKEKGDIPEGYSVSREKKERFSLILESASTNQTSMYLCASSRDRAKQYFGPGTRLTVT.

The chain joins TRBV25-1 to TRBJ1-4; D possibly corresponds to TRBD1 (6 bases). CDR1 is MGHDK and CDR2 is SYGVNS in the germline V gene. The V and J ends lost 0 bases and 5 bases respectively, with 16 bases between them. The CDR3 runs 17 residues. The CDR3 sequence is CASSEYGRGPSNEKLFF. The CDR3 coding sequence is TGTGCCAGCAGTGAATATGGCCGGGGGCCGTCGAATGAAAAACTGTTTTTT.

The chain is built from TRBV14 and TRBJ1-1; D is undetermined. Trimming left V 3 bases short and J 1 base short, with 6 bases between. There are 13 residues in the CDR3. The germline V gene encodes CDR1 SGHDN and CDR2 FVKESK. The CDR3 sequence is CASSQQPNTEAFF. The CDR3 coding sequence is TGTGCCAGCAGCCAGCAACCGAACACTGAAGCTTTCTTT.

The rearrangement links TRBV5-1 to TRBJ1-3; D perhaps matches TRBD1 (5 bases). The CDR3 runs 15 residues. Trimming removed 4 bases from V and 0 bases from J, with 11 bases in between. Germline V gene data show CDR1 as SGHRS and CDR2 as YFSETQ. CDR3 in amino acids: CASSNGGSSGNTIYF. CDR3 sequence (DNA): TGCGCCAGCAGCAATGGGGGAAGCTCTGGAAACACCATATATTTT.

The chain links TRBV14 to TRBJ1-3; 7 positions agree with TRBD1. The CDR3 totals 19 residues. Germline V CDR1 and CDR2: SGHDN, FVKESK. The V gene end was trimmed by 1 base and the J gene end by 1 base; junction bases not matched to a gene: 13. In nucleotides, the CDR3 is TGTGCCAGCAGCCAAGGGACAGGCCAGCTAACCCTGTCTGGAAACACCATATATTTT. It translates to CASSQGTGQLTLSGNTIYF.

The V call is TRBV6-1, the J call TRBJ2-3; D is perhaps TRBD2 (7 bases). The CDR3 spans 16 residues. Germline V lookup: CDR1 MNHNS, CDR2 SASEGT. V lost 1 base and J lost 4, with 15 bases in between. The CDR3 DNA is TGTGCCAGCAGTGAAGGGGGGGGGCCCAGGGCAGATACGCAGTATTTT. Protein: CASSEGGGPRADTQYF.

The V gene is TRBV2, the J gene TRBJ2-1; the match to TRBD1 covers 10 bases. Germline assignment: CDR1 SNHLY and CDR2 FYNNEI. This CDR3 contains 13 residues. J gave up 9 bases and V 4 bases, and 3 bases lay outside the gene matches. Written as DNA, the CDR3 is TGTGCCAGCAGTGGACAGGGGGCCGGTGAGCAGTTCTTC. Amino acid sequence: CASSGQGAGEQFF.

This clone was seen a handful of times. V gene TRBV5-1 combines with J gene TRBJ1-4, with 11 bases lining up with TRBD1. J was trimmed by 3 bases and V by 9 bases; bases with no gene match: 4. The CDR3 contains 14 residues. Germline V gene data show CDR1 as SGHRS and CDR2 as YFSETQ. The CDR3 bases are TGCGCCACCGGACAGGGGGCAGCTAATGAAAAACTGTTTTTT. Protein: CATGQGAANEKLFF.

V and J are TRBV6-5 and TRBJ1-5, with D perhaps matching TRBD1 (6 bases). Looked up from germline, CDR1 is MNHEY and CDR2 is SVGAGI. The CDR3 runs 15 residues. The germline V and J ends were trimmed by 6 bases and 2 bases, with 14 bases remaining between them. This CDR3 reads CASSPNSGGNQPQHF. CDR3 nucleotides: TGTGCCAGCAGCCCAAACTCAGGGGGCAATCAGCCCCAGCATTTT.

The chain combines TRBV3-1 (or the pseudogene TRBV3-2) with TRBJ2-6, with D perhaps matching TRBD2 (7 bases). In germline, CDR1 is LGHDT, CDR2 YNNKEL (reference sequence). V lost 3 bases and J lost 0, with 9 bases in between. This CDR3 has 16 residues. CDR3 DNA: TGTGCCAGCAGCCACGGGGGGCTCTCTGGGGCCAACGTCCTGACTTTC. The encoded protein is CASSHGGLSGANVLTF.

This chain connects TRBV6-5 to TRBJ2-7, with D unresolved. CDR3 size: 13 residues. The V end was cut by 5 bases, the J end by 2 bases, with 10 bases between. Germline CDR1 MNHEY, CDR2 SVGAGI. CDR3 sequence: CASSLYSTYEQYF. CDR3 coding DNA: TGTGCCAGCAGTCTTTATAGCACCTACGAGCAGTACTTC.

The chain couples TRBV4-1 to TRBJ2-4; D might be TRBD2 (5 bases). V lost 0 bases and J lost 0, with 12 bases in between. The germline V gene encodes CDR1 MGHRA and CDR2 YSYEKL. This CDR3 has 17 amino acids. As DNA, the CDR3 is TGCGCCAGCAGCCAAGATCGTGGGAGTTTAGCCAAAAACATTCAGTACTTC. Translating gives CASSQDRGSLAKNIQYF.

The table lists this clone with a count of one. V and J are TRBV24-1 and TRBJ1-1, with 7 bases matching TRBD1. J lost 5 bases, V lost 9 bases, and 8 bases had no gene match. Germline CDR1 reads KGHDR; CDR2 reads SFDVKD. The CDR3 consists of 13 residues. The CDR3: CATRRGGATEAFF. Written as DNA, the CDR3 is TGTGCCACCCGGCGAGGGGGCGCGACTGAAGCTTTCTTT.

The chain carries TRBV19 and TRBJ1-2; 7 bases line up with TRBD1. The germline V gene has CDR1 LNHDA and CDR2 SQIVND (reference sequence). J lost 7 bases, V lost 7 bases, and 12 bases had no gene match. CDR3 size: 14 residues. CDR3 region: CASIETGRTLGYTF. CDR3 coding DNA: TGTGCCAGTATCGAGACAGGGCGGACACTTGGCTACACCTTC.

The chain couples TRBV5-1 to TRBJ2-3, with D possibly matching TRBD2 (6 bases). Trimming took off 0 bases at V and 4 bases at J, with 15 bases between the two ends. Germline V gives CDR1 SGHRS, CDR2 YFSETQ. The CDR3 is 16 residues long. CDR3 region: CASSLGGGSRSDTQYF. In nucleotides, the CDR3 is TGCGCCAGCAGCTTGGGTGGAGGGAGTAGGTCAGATACGCAGTATTTT. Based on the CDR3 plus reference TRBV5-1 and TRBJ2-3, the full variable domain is KAGVTQTPRYLIKTRGQQVTLSCSPISGHRSVSWYQQTPGQGLQFLFEYFSETQRNKGNFPGRFSGRQFSNSRSEMNVSTLELGDSALYLCASSLGGGSRSDTQYFGPGTRLTVL.

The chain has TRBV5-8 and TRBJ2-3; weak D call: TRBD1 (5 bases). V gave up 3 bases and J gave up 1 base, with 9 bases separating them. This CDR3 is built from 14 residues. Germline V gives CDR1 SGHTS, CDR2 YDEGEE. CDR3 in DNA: TGTGCCAGCAGCTACCAAGGGGGCACAGATACGCAGTATTTT. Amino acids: CASSYQGGTDTQYF.

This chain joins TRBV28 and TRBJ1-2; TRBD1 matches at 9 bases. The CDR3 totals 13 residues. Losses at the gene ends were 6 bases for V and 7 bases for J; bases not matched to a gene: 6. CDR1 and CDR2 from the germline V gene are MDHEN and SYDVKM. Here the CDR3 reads CASSSGTGSGYTF. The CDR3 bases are TGTGCCAGCAGCTCCGGGACAGGGAGTGGCTACACCTTC.

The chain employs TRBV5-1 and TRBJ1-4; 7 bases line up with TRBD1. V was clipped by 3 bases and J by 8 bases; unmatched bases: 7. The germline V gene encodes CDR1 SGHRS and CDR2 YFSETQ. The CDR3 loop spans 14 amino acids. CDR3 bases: TGCGCCAGCAGCTCGCGACAGGGTAACGAAAAACTGTTTTTT. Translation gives CASSSRQGNEKLFF.

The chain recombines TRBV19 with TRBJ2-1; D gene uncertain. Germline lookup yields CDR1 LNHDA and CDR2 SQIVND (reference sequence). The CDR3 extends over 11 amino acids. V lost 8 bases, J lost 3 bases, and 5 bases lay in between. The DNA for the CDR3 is TGTGCCAGTGGAGACTACAATGAGCAGTTCTTC. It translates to CASGDYNEQFF.

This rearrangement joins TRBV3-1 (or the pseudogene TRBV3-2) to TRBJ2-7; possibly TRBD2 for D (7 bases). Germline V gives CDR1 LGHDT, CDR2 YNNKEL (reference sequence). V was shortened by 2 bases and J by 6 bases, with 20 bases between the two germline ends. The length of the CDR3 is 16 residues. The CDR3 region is CASSQQGGGPSREQYF. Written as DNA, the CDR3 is TGTGCCAGCAGCCAACAAGGGGGGGGCCCCTCGCGCGAGCAGTACTTC.